The rows below give T cell receptor beta chains drawn from one sample of a study of patients and donors after allogeneic stem cell transplantation. TCRdb used MiXCR to reprocess the RT-PCR reads, holding one entry per CDR3 protein. The sample records over 350,000 distinct CDR3 sequences, 16% being singletons. Source material: blood, either unsorted or a sorted T cell fraction (not recorded which). The receptors shown here come from a human donor who was either an allogeneic HSCT recipient or a stem cell or donor lymphocyte infusion donor (not recorded which). It is not recorded whose cells these are; they may come from a transplant donor. Each CDR3 is given with its conserved first and last residue. Fields, in order: J gene, V gene, D gene, clone size, CDR3 DNA, CDR3 protein. D genes are given only for firm matches. Size values are once, few and many counts, or a class for expanded clones, and some rows have none.

J: TRBJ2-5; V: TRBV29-1; D: .; size: many; DNA: TGCAGCGTTGATAGGCAGGGGATTACACAAGAGACCCAGTACTTC; CDR3: CSVDRQGITQETQYF
J: TRBJ2-3; V: TRBV4-3; D: .; size: .; DNA: TGCGCCAGCAGCCATCTCTCCGCGGACAGATTCCCAGATACGCAGTATTTT; CDR3: CASSHLSADRFPDTQYF
J: TRBJ1-5; V: TRBV20-1; D: .; size: few; DNA: TGCAGTGCTCCTAGCAGGGGTGGTCAGCCCCAGCATTTT; CDR3: CSAPSRGGQPQHF
J: TRBJ2-7; V: TRBV7-9; D: TRBD1; size: .; DNA: TGTGCCAGCAGCTTAGGGGACAGGGGGTTCCACGAGCAGTACTTC; CDR3: CASSLGDRGFHEQYF
J: TRBJ1-4; V: TRBV7-9; D: .; size: many; DNA: TGTGCCAGCAGTCACGCTCATGAAAAACTGTTTTTT; CDR3: CASSHAHEKLFF
J: TRBJ2-1; V: TRBV2; D: .; size: few; DNA: TGTGCCAGCAGTGTCCCAACTCGGGATGAGCAGTTCTTC; CDR3: CASSVPTRDEQFF
J: TRBJ2-2; V: TRBV24-1; D: TRBD2; size: .; DNA: TGTGCCACCAGTGACCCTGGACTAGCGGGGGGGCCGTCCGGGGAGCTGTTTTTT; CDR3: CATSDPGLAGGPSGELFF
J: TRBJ1-1; V: TRBV15; D: .; size: few; DNA: TGTGCCACCAGCAGAGATCCCAGTGGACGAAGCCGTAACACTGAAGCTTTCTTT; CDR3: CATSRDPSGRSRNTEAFF
J: TRBJ2-3; V: TRBV9; D: .; size: few; DNA: TGTGCCAGCAGCGTGCACAGCCCGTCCCCCACAGATACGCAGTATTTT; CDR3: CASSVHSPSPTDTQYF
J: TRBJ2-1; V: TRBV12-3/TRBV12-4; D: .; size: many; DNA: TGTGCCAGCAGTTTAGCGTCGACGGCGACGGAGTTCTTC; CDR3: CASSLASTATEFF
J: TRBJ2-3; V: TRBV4-1; D: TRBD1; size: .; DNA: TGCGCCAGCAGCCCCCGACAGGGATTCAGCACAGATACGCAGTATTTT; CDR3: CASSPRQGFSTDTQYF
J: TRBJ2-1; V: TRBV4-2; D: TRBD2; size: many; DNA: TGTGCCAGCAGCCACCCAGTTAAGCGGACTAGCGGAAGGAACAATGAGCAGTTCTTC; CDR3: CASSHPVKRTSGRNNEQFF
J: TRBJ2-7; V: TRBV6-1; D: TRBD1; size: .; DNA: TGTGCCAGCAGTCGGGACAGGCTCACCTACGAGCAGTACTTC; CDR3: CASSRDRLTYEQYF
J: TRBJ1-2; V: TRBV10-3; D: .; size: .; DNA: TGTGCCATCAGTGAGTCAGGAGCGTCCTATGACTTCTATGGCTACACCTTC; CDR3: CAISESGASYDFYGYTF
J: TRBJ1-4; V: TRBV5-1; D: TRBD1; size: few; DNA: TGCGCCAGCAGCTTGCCGCCCGGGACAGGGAAGGAAAGAGAAAAACTGTTTTTT; CDR3: CASSLPPGTGKEREKLFF
J: TRBJ2-7; V: TRBV5-1; D: TRBD1; size: .; DNA: TGCGCCAGCAGCTTGTTTGCTGGACAGGGGAAGTTAGACGAGCAGTACTTC; CDR3: CASSLFAGQGKLDEQYF
J: TRBJ2-1; V: TRBV5-1; D: TRBD2; size: many; DNA: TGCGCCAGCAGCCTTAGGACTAGCGGTAACAATGAGCAGTTCTTC; CDR3: CASSLRTSGNNEQFF
J: TRBJ2-1; V: TRBV29-1; D: .; size: many; DNA: TGCAGCGTTGTGGGACCAAAGGTCTACAATGAGCAGTTCTTC; CDR3: CSVVGPKVYNEQFF
J: TRBJ1-1; V: TRBV19; D: .; size: few; DNA: TGTGCCAGTACTGACGGAATGAACACTGAAGCTTTCTTT; CDR3: CASTDGMNTEAFF
J: TRBJ1-2; V: TRBV20-1; D: .; size: few; DNA: TGCAGTGCTAGAAAGGACGGGGGCGGCTACACCTTC; CDR3: CSARKDGGGYTF
J: TRBJ2-1; V: TRBV20-1; D: TRBD2; size: few; DNA: TGCAGTGCTAGAGCACCGGGACTAGCGGGCAATGAGCAGTTCTTC; CDR3: CSARAPGLAGNEQFF
J: TRBJ1-1; V: TRBV6-2/TRBV6-3; D: .; size: once; DNA: TGTGCCAGCAGTTACTCAGGGGTAGGCACTGAAGCTTTCTTT; CDR3: CASSYSGVGTEAFF
J: TRBJ1-5; V: TRBV12-3/TRBV12-4; D: .; size: few; DNA: TGTGCCAGCAGTTTAAGGGTCCACAATCAGCCCCAGCATTTT; CDR3: CASSLRVHNQPQHF
J: TRBJ2-1; V: TRBV12-5; D: TRBD1; size: few; DNA: TGTGCTAGTGGTAATCCGGGACAGGGGTTTAATGAGCAGTTCTTC; CDR3: CASGNPGQGFNEQFF
J: TRBJ2-6; V: TRBV24-1; D: TRBD1; size: .; DNA: TGTGCCACCAGTGGACAGGGTAACGGGGCCAACGTCCTGACTTTC; CDR3: CATSGQGNGANVLTF
J: TRBJ2-3; V: TRBV27; D: TRBD1; size: many; DNA: TGTGCCAGCAGGGTGACAGGGGGCGGGGATACGCAGTATTTT; CDR3: CASRVTGGGDTQYF
J: TRBJ1-1; V: TRBV9; D: TRBD1; size: few; DNA: TGTGCCAGCAGCGTAGGGGGACAGGCGAACACTGAAGCTTTCTTT; CDR3: CASSVGGQANTEAFF
J: TRBJ2-5; V: TRBV4-2; D: TRBD1; size: few; DNA: TGTGCCAGCAGCCTTACGGACAGGGAGGAGACCCAGTACTTC; CDR3: CASSLTDREETQYF